These 27 T cell receptor beta chains originate from one sample sequenced in a study of human T cells and chemical hapten exposure. TCRdb reprocessed the RACE reads via MiXCR and lists one record per CDR3 protein. The top ten hold more than 7% of the sample, which has 79,000 or so distinct CDR3 sequences, about 31% seen once. Documented time point: patch test 1, 2 weeks after DPC sensitization. The treatment denotes: therapeutic diphenylcyclopropenone sensitization with weekly scalp DPC. The source was whole blood, collected in connection with sensitization to the hapten diphenylcyclopropenone (DPC). The receptors originated from a man aged 40-49 years with alopecia areata. Some clones in this sample may be carry-over from other donors' samples.

The chain joins TRBV12-3 or TRBV12-4 to TRBJ1-5, with a possible D match to TRBD1 (6 bases). The V end lost 5 bases, the J end lost 1 base, and 9 bases lay between the germline ends. The CDR3 runs to 14 residues. This CDR3 is CASSLDSSNQPQHF. The CDR3 DNA sequence: TGTGCCAGCAGTCTGGACAGCAGCAATCAGCCCCAGCATTTT.

This chain uses TRBV6-5 with TRBJ2-7; perhaps TRBD1 as D (6 bases). This CDR3 has 12 amino acids. V lost 6 bases and J lost 12, with 18 bases in between. The germline gives CDR1 MNHEY, CDR2 SVGAGI. The CDR3 nucleotides read TGTGCCAGCAGCCGAATAACCGGGACATGGTACTTC. This encodes CASSRITGTWYF.

The gene calls are TRBV14 and TRBJ2-7; 9 bases fit TRBD2. V lost 1 base and J lost 7; bases outside the gene matches: 11. The CDR3 contains 16 residues. Per germline, CDR1 SGHDN and CDR2 FVKESK. The CDR3: CASSQGLRLAGSEQYF. In nucleotides, the CDR3 is TGTGCCAGCAGCCAAGGTTTACGGCTAGCGGGAAGTGAGCAGTACTTC.

V and J are TRBV7-9 and TRBJ2-7; the D gene could be TRBD1 or TRBD2 (5 bases each). Germline lookup yields CDR1 SEHNR and CDR2 FQNEAQ (reference sequence). The CDR3 loop spans 14 amino acids. V was cut by 3 bases and J by 4 bases, with 13 bases left in between. Here the CDR3 DNA reads TGTGCCAGCAGCTTTGGGACGGCCAGGTACGAGCAGTACTTC. Translated, it gives CASSFGTARYEQYF.

The V and J genes are TRBV7-3 and TRBJ2-2; weak D call: TRBD2 (5 bases). V was clipped by 1 base and J by 6 bases, with 15 bases between them. This CDR3 contains 16 residues. CDR1 is SGHTA and CDR2 is FQGTGA in the germline V gene. Here the CDR3 DNA reads TGTGCCAGCAGCTTAAACCCTGGGAGTAGAGCCGGGGAGCTGTTTTTT. Encoded protein: CASSLNPGSRAGELFF.

The chain couples TRBV13 to TRBJ1-1; tentative D call: TRBD1 (6 bases). Germline CDR1 PRHDT, CDR2 FYEKMQ (reference sequence). The length of the CDR3 is 13 residues. V gave up 4 bases and J gave up 2 bases, with 8 bases separating them. The CDR3 here is CASSYRENTEAFF. CDR3 in DNA: TGTGCCAGCAGCTACAGGGAAAACACTGAAGCTTTCTTT. Full variable domain (rest looked up from reference TRBV13 and TRBJ1-1): AAGVIQSPRHLIKEKRETATLKCYPIPRHDTVYWYQQGPGQDPQFLISFYEKMQSDKGSIPDRFSAQQFSDYHSELNMSSLELGDSALYFCASSYRENTEAFFGQGTRLTVV.

The CDR3 protein is CASSSTPGTNEKLFF. The CDR3 region has the DNA TGTGCCAGCAGCTCAACACCCGGGACTAATGAAAAACTGTTTTTT. The chain employs TRBV7-8 and TRBJ1-4; no clear D gene. The CDR3 spans 15 residues. From germline, CDR1 is SGHVS and CDR2 FQNEAQ. The germline V and J ends were trimmed by 4 bases and 2 bases, with 11 bases remaining between them.

The rearrangement links TRBV5-1 to TRBJ2-5; TRBD2 matches 10 bases. Germline V gene sequence: CDR1 SGHRS, CDR2 YFSETQ. Trimming at V came to 2 bases and at J to 5 bases, leaving 9 bases not matched to a gene. This CDR3 has 16 residues. The CDR3 protein is CASSFPSGGIVETQYF. The CDR3 nucleotides are TGCGCCAGCAGCTTCCCTAGCGGGGGAATCGTGGAGACCCAGTACTTC. Combining the CDR3 with reference TRBV5-1 and TRBJ2-5 gives the whole variable domain KAGVTQTPRYLIKTRGQQVTLSCSPISGHRSVSWYQQTPGQGLQFLFEYFSETQRNKGNFPGRFSGRQFSNSRSEMNVSTLELGDSALYLCASSFPSGGIVETQYFGPGTRLLVL.

V and J are TRBV6-2 or TRBV6-3 and TRBJ2-1; D is unclear. Germline CDR1 reads MNHEY; CDR2 reads SVGEGT. The CDR3 is made up of 12 amino acids. The germline V and J ends were trimmed by 5 bases and 4 bases, with 6 bases remaining between them. CDR3 bases: TGTGCCAGCAGTCAACCGTACAATGAGCAGTTCTTC. It translates to CASSQPYNEQFF.

The genes are TRBV12-3 or TRBV12-4 and TRBJ1-5; no reliable D call. With 6 bases removed from V and 5 bases from J, the gap between germline ends came to 8 bases. This CDR3 has 12 residues. The DNA for the CDR3 is TGTGCCAGCAGCCATAGTGATCAGCCCCAGCATTTT. Residues: CASSHSDQPQHF.

J is TRBJ1-6 and V is TRBV7-9; possible D gene TRBD1, 6 bases. With 1 base removed from V and 9 bases from J, the gap between germline ends came to 13 bases. The CDR3 extends over 15 amino acids. CDR1 and CDR2 (germline): SEHNR, FQNEAQ (reference sequence). CDR3 nucleotides: TGTGCCAGCAGCTTAGGCACAGGGCTGGCTTCACCCCTCCACTTT. This translates into CASSLGTGLASPLHF. Complete variable domain (other parts from reference TRBV7-9 and TRBJ1-6): DTGVSQNPRHKITKRGQNVTFRCDPISEHNRLYWYRQTLGQGPEFLTYFQNEAQLEKSRLLSDRFSAERPKGSFSTLEIQRTEQGDSAMYLCASSLGTGLASPLHFGNGTRLTVT.

J is TRBJ2-7 and V is TRBV7-6; D is uncertain. The CDR3 is made up of 13 amino acids. V gave up 5 bases and J gave up 3 bases, with 11 bases separating them. CDR1 SGHVS and CDR2 FNYEAQ come from the germline V gene. In nucleotides, the CDR3 is TGTGCCAGCAGCCCCCCCGGCGGCTACGAGCAGTACTTC. Translation gives CASSPPGGYEQYF.

This clonotype has just a few counts. The V call is TRBV28, the J call TRBJ1-6; 7 bases are shared with TRBD1. CDR1 is MDHEN and CDR2 is SYDVKM in the germline V gene. J lost 9 bases, V lost 5 bases, and 7 bases had no gene match. CDR3 length: 14 amino acids. The CDR3 here is CASSPTGFGSPLHF. CDR3 DNA sequence: TGTGCCAGCAGTCCGACAGGGTTTGGTTCACCCCTCCACTTT.

The rearrangement uses TRBV3-1 and TRBJ1-2, with a tentative D call TRBD1 (5 bases). V lost 4 bases to trimming and J lost 8 bases, with 11 bases between them. The CDR3 runs 12 residues. The germline CDR1 and CDR2 sequences are LGHDT and YNNKEL (reference sequence). The CDR3 sequence is CASSRGTDGYTF. CDR3 coding DNA: TGTGCCAGCAGCCGGGGGACTGACGGCTACACCTTC.

This clonotype was counted between two and nine times. This chain joins TRBV3-1 and TRBJ1-5, with D perhaps matching TRBD1 (6 bases). Per germline, CDR1 LGHDT and CDR2 YNNKEL (reference sequence). V gave up 5 bases and J gave up 4 bases, with 15 bases separating them. The CDR3 consists of 15 residues. The CDR3: CASSYGGASNQPQHF. The CDR3 bases are TGTGCCAGCAGCTACGGGGGGGCGTCGAATCAGCCCCAGCATTTT. Full variable domain (remainder filled in from reference TRBV3-1 and TRBJ1-5): DTAVSQTPKYLVTQMGNDKSIKCEQNLGHDTMYWYKQDSKKFLKIMFSYNNKELIINETVPNRFSPKSPDKAHLNLHINSLELGDSAVYFCASSYGGASNQPQHFGDGTRLSIL.

The chain employs TRBV7-8 and TRBJ2-7, with D possibly being TRBD1 (6 bases). Trimming removed 0 bases at V and 3 bases at J, with 9 bases between. The CDR3 has 14 amino acids. Germline V CDR1 and CDR2: SGHVS, FQNEAQ. The CDR3: CASSLAGTHYEQYF. CDR3 nucleotides: TGTGCCAGCAGCTTAGCTGGGACACACTACGAGCAGTACTTC.

This clonotype was recorded a few times. V gene TRBV7-9 combines with J gene TRBJ2-5; the D gene is possibly TRBD1 (6 bases). This CDR3 spans 14 amino acids. Deletions cut 5 bases from V and 4 bases from J, with 14 bases between. CDR1 is SEHNR, CDR2 FQNEAQ, per germline (reference sequence). The CDR3 region has the DNA TGTGCCAGCAGCCCCTCGCGAGGGGGAGAGACCCAGTACTTC. Protein sequence: CASSPSRGGETQYF.

The rearrangement uses TRBV28 and TRBJ2-3; the D is unclear. The CDR3 is made up of 14 amino acids. V was pared by 5 bases and J by 4 bases, with 13 bases between. Germline V gene sequence: CDR1 MDHEN, CDR2 SYDVKM. The CDR3 region has the DNA TGTGCCAGCAGTCTCGCAGGTCCCGCAGATACGCAGTATTTT. Translated, it gives CASSLAGPADTQYF.

As DNA, the CDR3 is TGTGCCAGCAGTTATCAACAGGGATACGAGCAGTACTTC. Its protein is CASSYQQGYEQYF. The rearrangement joins TRBV6-5 to TRBJ2-7; D perhaps matches TRBD1 (6 bases). The germline V gene encodes CDR1 MNHEY and CDR2 SVGAGI. The CDR3 has 13 amino acids. The V end lost 3 bases, the J end lost 4 bases, and 10 bases lay between the germline ends.

The gene calls are TRBV30 and TRBJ2-1; a weak D match, TRBD2 (5 bases). V lost 2 bases, J lost 8 bases, and 13 bases lay in between. The CDR3 sequence is 13 residues long. The germline V gene encodes CDR1 GTSNPN and CDR2 SVGIG (reference sequence). Here the CDR3 reads CAWSSRRGDEQFF. The DNA of the CDR3 is TGTGCCTGGAGTTCCAGACGGGGAGATGAGCAGTTCTTC. Combining the CDR3 with reference TRBV30 and TRBJ2-1 gives the whole variable domain SQTIHQWPATLVQPVGSPLSLECTVEGTSNPNLYWYRQAAGRGLQLLFYSVGIGQISSEVPQNLSASRPQDRQFILSSKKLLLSDSGFYLCAWSSRRGDEQFFGPGTRLTVL.

There are a few counts of this clonotype. V usage is TRBV20-1 and J usage is TRBJ2-5; D might be TRBD1 or TRBD2, each matching 5 bases. The CDR3 loop spans 14 amino acids. The germline V gene encodes CDR1 DFQATT and CDR2 SNEGSKA (reference sequence). Between the trimmed V and J ends, which lost 6 bases and 1 base, there was a span of 15 bases. This chain's CDR3 is CSAPFPGPQETQYF. In nucleotides, the CDR3 is TGCAGTGCCCCCTTTCCGGGGCCCCAAGAGACCCAGTACTTC.

The rearrangement links TRBV20-1 to TRBJ1-3; no firm D call. The CDR3 is made up of 14 amino acids. Germline V gene lookup returns CDR1 DFQATT and CDR2 SNEGSKA (reference sequence). V was clipped by 6 bases and J by 0 bases, with 12 bases between them. CDR3 loop: CSAYLGSSGNTIYF. Written as DNA, the CDR3 is TGCAGTGCGTATCTTGGGAGCTCTGGAAACACCATATATTTT.

This chain uses TRBV12-3 or TRBV12-4 with TRBJ2-4, with D possibly matching TRBD1 (7 bases). V lost 5 bases, J lost 4 bases, and 12 bases lay in between. The CDR3 length is 14 residues. CDR3 in amino acids: CASSPTGRKNIQYF. In nucleotides, the CDR3 is TGTGCCAGCAGTCCGACAGGGAGGAAAAACATTCAGTACTTC.

V is TRBV24-1 and J is TRBJ2-2; D ambiguous. V was pared by 10 bases and J by 6 bases, with 11 bases between. CDR3 length: 12 residues. Germline values: CDR1 KGHDR, CDR2 SFDVKD. CDR3 in amino acids: CATTGGAGELFF. DNA of the CDR3: TGTGCCACAACTGGTGGGGCCGGGGAGCTGTTTTTT.

The rearrangement links TRBV10-1 to TRBJ2-1, with 7 bases that match TRBD2. CDR1 and CDR2 from the germline V gene are WNHNN and SYGVQD (reference sequence). The CDR3 sequence is 13 residues long. Trimming took 8 bases from V and 0 from J; bases not matched to a gene: 1. DNA for the CDR3: TGCGCCAGCGCTAGCGGCTCCTACAATGAGCAGTTCTTC. This codes for CASASGSYNEQFF.

In this sample, this clonotype turned up a few times. The chain is built from TRBV20-1 and TRBJ1-5; D perhaps matches TRBD1 (5 bases). V shed 0 bases and J shed 6 bases, with 12 bases lying between them. The CDR3 contains 14 residues. The V gene's germline CDR1 is DFQATT and CDR2 SNEGSKA (reference sequence). The CDR3 reads CSARDRAGLQPQHF. As DNA, the CDR3 is TGCAGTGCTAGAGATAGGGCAGGGCTTCAGCCCCAGCATTTT.

This chain connects TRBV7-9 to TRBJ2-1; 12 bases fit TRBD2. Unmatched junction bases numbered 15, after V lost 7 bases and J lost 5 bases. Germline CDR1 reads SEHNR; CDR2 reads FQNEAQ (reference sequence). CDR3 length: 18 amino acids. The DNA for the CDR3 is TGTGCCAGCACCATTTTCCCCCTGACTAGCGGGAGTGACAATGAGCAGTTCTTC. This gives the protein CASTIFPLTSGSDNEQFF.